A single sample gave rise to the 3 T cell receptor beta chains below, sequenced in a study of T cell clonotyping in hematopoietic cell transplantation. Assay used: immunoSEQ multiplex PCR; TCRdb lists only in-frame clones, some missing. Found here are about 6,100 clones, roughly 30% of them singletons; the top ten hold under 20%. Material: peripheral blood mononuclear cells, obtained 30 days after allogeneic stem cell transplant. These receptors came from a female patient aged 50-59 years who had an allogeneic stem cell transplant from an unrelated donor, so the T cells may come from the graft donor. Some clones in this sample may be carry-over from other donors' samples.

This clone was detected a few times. The CDR3 bases are TGTGCCTGGAGTCTGGGACGCTACGAGCAGTACTTC. Amino acid sequence: CAWSLGRYEQYF. The chain is built from TRBV30 and TRBJ2-7; D tentatively reads TRBD1 or TRBD2 (5 bases each). This CDR3 has 12 residues. CDR1 and CDR2 from the germline V gene are GTSNPN and SVGIG (reference sequence). V was pared by 2 bases and J by 3 bases, with 8 bases between.

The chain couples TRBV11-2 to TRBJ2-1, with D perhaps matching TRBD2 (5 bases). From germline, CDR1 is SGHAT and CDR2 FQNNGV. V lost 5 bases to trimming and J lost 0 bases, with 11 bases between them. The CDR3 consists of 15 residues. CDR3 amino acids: CASSSGRASYNEQFF. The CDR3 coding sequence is TGTGCCAGCAGCAGCGGACGGGCCTCCTACAATGAGCAGTTCTTC.

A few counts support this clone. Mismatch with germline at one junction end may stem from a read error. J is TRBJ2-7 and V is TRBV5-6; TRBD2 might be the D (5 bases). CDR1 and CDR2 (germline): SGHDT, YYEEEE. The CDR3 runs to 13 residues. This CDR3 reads CASGLEVGRAEYF. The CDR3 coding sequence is TGTGCCAGCGGCTTGGAGGTCGGACGGGCAGAGTACTTC.